This entry features one T cell receptor beta chain sequence. This receptor's antigen is unknown. No base qualities exist here, and no much larger clone lies one base off it. These data belong to a study of blood T cell repertoires in COVID-19 (dated by TCRdb to the early 2020s). A note on the overall study: Samples covering the acute and convalescent phases of COVID-19 were provided by collaborators in the United States, Italy and Spain. The material from the prospective study consisted of cDNA or gDNA derived from T cells, B-cell-depleted T cells, or PBMCs. Where HLA class I and class II types were available, the types were taken from metadata supplied by the sample provider, not from assay-based typing. Deeply sampled blood TCRbeta repertoires from subjects exposed to, actively infected with, or recovered from COVID-19 were included in the dataset. The repertoires were made available in a free public database intended to serve as a resource for research on the immune response to SARS-CoV-2. Nearly every sample came with metadata listing a de-identified subject ID, COVID-19 status, age in years and sex. The samples were drawn from the first 160 participants of the ongoing ImmuneRACE study and from 950 to 1,500 subjects provided by 6 global collaborators. General study outcomes and caveats: The amount of clinical and demographic metadata varied by source and participant and was provided uncurated.

TCRbeta CDR3 regions were amplified from genomic DNA using the immunoSEQ Assay, a bias-controlled multiplex PCR. Per the source publication's procedure: Within the assay, amplification of reference gene primers was used to estimate how many nucleated cells each sample contained. To quantify the absolute abundance of each unique TCRbeta CDR3 rearrangement, sequence reads were collapsed and filtered. For each sample, productive Simpson clonality was calculated by taking the square root of Simpson's diversity index across productive rearrangements. Sourced from immuneACCESS, this table was stored by TCRdb with only in-frame sequences that have V and J called. A share of the clones is absent; for the studies checked, an unresolved V gene accounts for under half, and the remainder has no known explanation. From that table come the V and J calls and clone size; the DNA was used to work out D and trimming. Within this sample are about 180,000 clones, with 88% of them counted one time only. Together, the top ten hold roughly 9% of the sample.

In the prospective study, participants were roughly 18 to 95 years old, resided in fewer than 25 geographic areas of the United States, and were enrolled through a virtual design. To assign participants to cohorts, the prospective study relied on clinical history that participants themselves reported in a screening survey and a study questionnaire. For ImmuneRACE Cohort 3, a participant was defined as recovered based on two consecutive negative NP/OP PCR tests, clearance by a healthcare professional, or resolution of symptoms. Mobile phlebotomists in the prospective study collected whole blood, serum and a nasopharyngeal or oropharyngeal swab from every participant. Prospective study participants could optionally give additional blood draws and questionnaires over an approximately two-month period. Blood samples from the prospective study were shipped frozen or at room temperature prior to DNA extraction.

CDR1 and CDR2, per the germline V gene, are SGDLS and YYNGEE. V and J lose 0 bases and 0 bases, and a span of 13 bases separates them. From the cysteine through the phenylalanine, the CDR3 covers 16 amino acids. Only the CDR3 DNA stays, 48 bases, in frame from base 1. The TCR originated in a woman between 18 and 29 years old who had recovered from COVID-19. The rearranged segments are TRBV9 and TRBJ2-7; the D region possibly corresponds to TRBD2 (5 bases align). The sequencing input was PBMCs or T cells enriched from blood (not recorded which). CDR3 loop: CASSVGGLLSSYEQYF. The sequence in DNA is TGTGCCAGCAGCGTAGGCGGACTGCTTAGCTCCTACGAGCAGTACTTC.